Detailed here is one T cell receptor (beta chain). Its matching antigen is unknown. CD45RO-negative, CCR7-selected cells formed the naive CD8 fraction, which excluded terminally differentiated effector memory CD45RA+ cells. Each donor was a Caucasian adult residing in Nashville, Tennessee. TCRdb keeps only in-frame clones here, not all; method: immunoSEQ multiplex PCR. The table shows 650,000 to 800,000 clones, with just over 90% occurring only once. V lost 5 bases to trimming and J lost 4 bases, with 14 bases between them. The V gene's germline CDR1 is SQVTM and CDR2 ANQGSEA. The CDR3 length is 14 residues. The entry originates in a study of shared clonotypes between healthy human individuals. Overall study findings and caveats: Larger estimated richness was generally recorded for naive subsets relative to memory subsets.

The gene calls are TRBV29-1 and TRBJ2-2; no clear D. The TCR was taken from a man in his thirties or forties in good health. The sample taken for sequencing was naive CD8+ T cells sorted from blood. This CDR3 reads CSVHLGSGTGELFF. As DNA, the CDR3 is TGCAGCGTTCACCTCGGGTCGGGCACCGGGGAGCTGTTTTTT.